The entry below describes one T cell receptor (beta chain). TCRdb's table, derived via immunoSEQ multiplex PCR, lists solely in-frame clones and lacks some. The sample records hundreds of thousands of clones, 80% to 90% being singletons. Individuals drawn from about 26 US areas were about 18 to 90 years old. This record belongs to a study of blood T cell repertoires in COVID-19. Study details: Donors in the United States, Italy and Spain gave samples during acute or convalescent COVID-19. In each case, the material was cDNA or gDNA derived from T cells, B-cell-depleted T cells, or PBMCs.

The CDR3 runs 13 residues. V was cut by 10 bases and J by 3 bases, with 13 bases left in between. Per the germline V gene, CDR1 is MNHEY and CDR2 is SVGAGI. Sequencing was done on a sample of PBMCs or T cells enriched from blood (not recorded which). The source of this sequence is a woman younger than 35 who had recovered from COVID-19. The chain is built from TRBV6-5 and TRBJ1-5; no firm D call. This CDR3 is CATEAEYNQPQHF. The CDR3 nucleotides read TGTGCCACCGAGGCTGAATACAATCAGCCCCAGCATTTT.